This entry is about one TCR beta chain. These data come from a study of technical replicates of blood from several donors. The germline V gene has CDR1 SEHNR and CDR2 FQNEAQ (reference sequence). This CDR3 is 13 amino acids long. V lost 4 bases, J lost 10 bases, and 7 bases stayed unmatched. Some clones are missing from TCRdb's copy, which holds only in-frame ones; the method was immunoSEQ multiplex PCR. The table shows 74,000 or so clones, with around 96% occurring only once. The sequence was collected from a human donor in good health. Sequencing was done on a sample of T cells isolated from PBMCs. The chain links TRBV7-9 to TRBJ1-1; TRBD1 matches 9 bases. CDR3 coding DNA: TGTGCCAGCAGCTCAGGGACAGGGCTCGTAGCTTTCTTT. It codes for CASSSGTGLVAFF.